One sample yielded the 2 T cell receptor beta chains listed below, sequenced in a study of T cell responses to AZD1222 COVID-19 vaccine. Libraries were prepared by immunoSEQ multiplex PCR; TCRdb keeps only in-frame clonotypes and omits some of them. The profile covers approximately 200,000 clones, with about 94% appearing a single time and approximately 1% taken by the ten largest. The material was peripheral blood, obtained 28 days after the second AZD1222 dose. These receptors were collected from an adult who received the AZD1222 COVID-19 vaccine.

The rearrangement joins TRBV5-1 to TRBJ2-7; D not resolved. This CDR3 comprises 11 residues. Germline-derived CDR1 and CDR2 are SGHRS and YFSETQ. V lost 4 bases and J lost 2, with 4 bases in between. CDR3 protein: CASSATYEQYF. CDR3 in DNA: TGCGCCAGCAGCGCCACCTACGAGCAGTACTTC.

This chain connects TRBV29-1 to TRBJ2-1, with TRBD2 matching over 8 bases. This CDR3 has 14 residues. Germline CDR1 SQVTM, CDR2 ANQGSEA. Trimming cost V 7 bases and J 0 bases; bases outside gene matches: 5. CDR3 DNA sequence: TGCAGCGCCTCGGGGGGGCGCTCCTACAATGAGCAGTTCTTC. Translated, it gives CSASGGRSYNEQFF.